This T cell receptor (beta chain) comes out of a study of T cells in Graves' hyperthyroidism and ophthalmopathy. Amplified TCR beta CDR3 regions came from RNA transcripts. The primer set for the first-round RT-PCR of the TCR CDR3 was HTBI. One entry per CDR3 protein results from TCRdb running MiXCR on the multiplex PCR reads. In the table there are hundreds of thousands of distinct CDR3 sequences, roughly 37% of which are singletons. Concerning this clonotype: With a much larger clone just one base away, this may be a read error.

The sample was blood. The TCR comes from a young man with Graves' hyperthyroidism.

DNA of the CDR3: TGTGCCAACAGCTTAGTAACAGAGAACACTGAAGCTTTCTTT. As protein: CANSLVTENTEAFF. This chain links TRBV7-2 with TRBJ1-1, with D unclear. This CDR3 is 14 amino acids long. The germline CDR1 and CDR2 sequences are SGHTA and FQGNSA.